The 31 T cell receptor beta chains below all came from one sample that was sequenced in a study of beta chain features in type 1 diabetes. Study-wide findings and caveats: Shortening that was moderate but significant affected the TCRB CDR3s of Type 1 diabetes patients in all four CD4+ subsets.

Expressed TCRB transcripts were sequenced because the isolated RNA had all been reverse transcribed beforehand. Only in-frame clones appear in the TCRdb table, and some are missing; sequencing was by immunoSEQ multiplex PCR. The data contain about 240,000 clones, around 14% of them singletons. Their antigens are not known. Sequenced: naive CD4+ T cells from blood. The source of these receptors is a man younger than 45 with type 1 diabetes.

The chain employs TRBV27 and TRBJ2-1; 12 bases are a match to TRBD2. Germline-derived CDR1 and CDR2 are MNHEY and SMNVEV (reference sequence). This CDR3 is built from 17 residues. Trimming cost V 4 bases and J 8 bases; bases outside gene matches: 12. The chain's CDR3 is CASSSPLTSGSFDEQFF. Here the CDR3 DNA reads TGTGCCAGCAGTTCGCCATTGACTAGCGGGAGCTTCGATGAGCAGTTCTTC.

This clone occurred a few times. The rearrangement joins TRBV6-1 to TRBJ2-7; a weak D match, TRBD2 (5 bases). V dropped 1 base and J dropped 3 bases, with 13 bases sitting between them. The length of the CDR3 is 15 residues. The germline V gene encodes CDR1 MNHNS and CDR2 SASEGT. This CDR3 reads CASSEGWLASYEQYF. DNA for the CDR3: TGTGCCAGCAGTGAAGGCTGGTTAGCGAGCTACGAGCAGTACTTC.

This chain links TRBV18 with TRBJ2-3; 9 positions match TRBD1. Losses at the gene ends were 0 bases for V and 9 bases for J; bases not matched to a gene: 10. The CDR3 runs to 16 residues. The germline CDR1 and CDR2 sequences are KGHSH and LQKENI. The CDR3 DNA follows: TGTGCCAGCTCACCACCGGCACAGGGCGACAGGGGGACGCAGTATTTT. Residues: CASSPPAQGDRGTQYF.

A few counts support this clone. The CDR3 loop is CASSQAGGPYEQFF. CDR3 bases: TGTGCCAGCAGCCAAGCGGGAGGGCCTTATGAGCAGTTCTTC. This chain joins TRBV11-2 and TRBJ2-1; the match to TRBD2 covers 10 bases. The CDR3 runs 14 residues. Germline CDR1 and CDR2: SGHAT and FQNNGV. The trim removed 5 bases at V and 8 bases at J, leaving 6 bases unmatched.

The chain uses TRBV18 and TRBJ2-1, with 9 bases lining up with TRBD2. CDR3 length: 15 amino acids. The germline V gene has CDR1 KGHSH and CDR2 LQKENI. V shed 4 bases, J shed 5 bases, and the junction held 6 bases outside the gene matches. The CDR3 protein is CASSRLAAANNEQFF. The CDR3 DNA sequence: TGTGCCAGCTCACGACTAGCGGCGGCAAACAATGAGCAGTTCTTC.

The chain links TRBV6-6 to TRBJ2-4; D is possibly TRBD1 (6 bases). CDR3 size: 16 residues. CDR1 and CDR2 (germline): MNHNY, SVGAGI (reference sequence). V lost 6 bases and J lost 0, with 15 bases in between. CDR3 residues: CASRDGTRLAKNIQYF. CDR3 coding DNA: TGTGCCAGCAGGGACGGGACACGCCTAGCCAAAAACATTCAGTACTTC.

This clone was found a few times. This chain uses TRBV5-1 with TRBJ1-1; no clear D gene. The length of the CDR3 is 14 residues. The germline V and J ends were trimmed by 0 bases and 0 bases, with 6 bases remaining between them. Germline-derived CDR1 and CDR2 are SGHRS and YFSETQ. The CDR3 coding sequence is TGCGCCAGCAGCTTGGGCGCCCTGAACACTGAAGCTTTCTTT. Amino acids: CASSLGALNTEAFF.

This clone came up a few times. The V and J genes are TRBV6-1 and TRBJ2-1; no clear D. V lost 3 bases to trimming and J lost 7 bases, with 16 bases between them. The CDR3 has 15 amino acids. Germline CDR1 is MNHNS and CDR2 is SASEGT. CDR3 nucleotide sequence: TGTGCCAGCAGTGAGGTGAGGTTTTCCGGGAATGAGCAGTTCTTC. Its protein product is CASSEVRFSGNEQFF.

The J gene is TRBJ2-7, the V gene TRBV5-4; perhaps TRBD2 as D (7 bases). V lost 2 bases and J 4 bases, leaving 13 bases between the germline ends. This CDR3 spans 14 amino acids. The V gene's germline CDR1 is SGHNT and CDR2 YYREEE (reference sequence). CDR3 in DNA: TGTGCCAGCAGCTTCGGGGGGCAGTCTTACGAGCAGTACTTC. Protein: CASSFGGQSYEQYF. The variable domain in full, completed from reference TRBV5-4 and TRBJ2-7, reads ETGVTQSPTHLIKTRGQQVTLRCSSQSGHNTVSWYQQALGQGPQFIFQYYREEENGRGNFPPRFSGLQFPNYSSELNVNALELDDSALYLCASSFGGQSYEQYFGPGTRLTVT.

This clone was counted a few times. V and J are TRBV5-1 and TRBJ2-6; no clear D. This CDR3 spans 14 amino acids. V gave up 1 base and J gave up 2 bases, with 4 bases separating them. The germline CDR1 and CDR2 sequences are SGHRS and YFSETQ. Written as DNA, the CDR3 is TGCGCCAGCAGCTTGAATACTGGGGCCAACGTCCTGACTTTC. This sequence encodes CASSLNTGANVLTF.

Only a few counts were recorded for this clone. CDR3 residues: CAITGMTGELFF. CDR3 DNA: TGTGCCATCACAGGGATGACCGGGGAGCTGTTTTTT. The V gene is TRBV10-3, the J gene TRBJ2-2; a weak D match, TRBD1 (5 bases). The CDR3 is 12 residues long. The V gene's germline CDR1 is ENHRY and CDR2 SYGVKD. The V end lost 7 bases, the J end lost 5 bases, and 8 bases lay between the germline ends.

This clone was picked up a small number of times. Here the CDR3 reads CASSTRLAGVNEQYF. CDR3 nucleotides: TGTGCCAGTAGTACGAGACTAGCGGGAGTCAACGAGCAGTACTTC. The V call is TRBV19, the J call TRBJ2-7; the match to TRBD2 covers 12 bases. With V trimmed by 4 bases and J by 5 bases, 6 bases remained unmatched. The V gene's germline CDR1 is LNHDA and CDR2 SQIVND (reference sequence). This CDR3 spans 15 amino acids.

As for this clone: Within the sample, other DNA sequences also encode this same CDR3. The chain employs TRBV5-4 and TRBJ2-3, with D possibly being TRBD2 (5 bases). V shed 0 bases and J shed 3 bases, with 5 bases lying between them. This CDR3 has 13 residues. Germline V gene data show CDR1 as SGHNT and CDR2 as YYREEE (reference sequence). The CDR3 nucleotides read TGTGCCAGCAGCTTGGCGGGGACAGATACGCAGTATTTT. This gives the protein CASSLAGTDTQYF.

This clone was seen a few times. V gene TRBV9 combines with J gene TRBJ2-3; 8 bases agree with TRBD1. CDR3 length equals 14 residues. V lost 0 bases and J lost 7; bases outside the gene matches: 4. The V gene's germline CDR1 is SGDLS and CDR2 YYNGEE. The CDR3 DNA sequence: TGTGCCAGCAGCGTAGGACAGGGGTCGAATACGCAGTATTTT. Encoded protein: CASSVGQGSNTQYF. The whole variable domain, filled in from reference TRBV9 and TRBJ2-3, reads DSGVTQTPKHLITATGQRVTLRCSPRSGDLSVYWYQQSLDQGLQFLIQYYNGEERAKGNILERFSAQQFPDLHSELNLSSLELGDSALYFCASSVGQGSNTQYFGPGTRLTVL.

This sequence joins TRBV29-1 and TRBJ2-7; TRBD1 is a possible D gene (5 bases). The CDR3 is 14 amino acids. The V gene's germline CDR1 is SQVTM and CDR2 ANQGSEA. Trimming took off 5 bases at V and 1 base at J, with 15 bases between the two ends. CDR3 nucleotides: TGCAGCGTTAAAAGGACATTGGCGTCCTACGAGCAGTACTTC. This encodes CSVKRTLASYEQYF.

The rearrangement uses TRBV27 and TRBJ1-3, with TRBD1 matching over 7 bases. CDR1 is MNHEY, CDR2 SMNVEV, per germline (reference sequence). CDR3 size: 15 residues. After removal of 2 bases from V and 4 bases from J, the junction contained 5 bases not matched to a gene. CDR3 sequence reads: CASSLEGAKGNTIYF. The CDR3 DNA reads as TGTGCCAGCAGTTTAGAGGGGGCGAAAGGAAACACCATATATTTT.

This clone was picked up a small number of times. V gene TRBV9 combines with J gene TRBJ1-2, with a possible D match to TRBD1 (5 bases). The CDR3 consists of 15 residues. V dropped 0 bases and J dropped 2 bases, with 11 bases sitting between them. Germline V gene lookup returns CDR1 SGDLS and CDR2 YYNGEE. CDR3 DNA: TGTGCCAGCAGCGTAGCTACAGGAACAAACTATGGCTACACCTTC. Encoded protein: CASSVATGTNYGYTF.

This clone appeared a few times. V usage is TRBV7-9 and J usage is TRBJ2-5; 14 bases fit TRBD2. With V trimmed by 5 bases and J by 4 bases, 6 bases remained unmatched. Per germline, CDR1 SEHNR and CDR2 FQNEAQ (reference sequence). The CDR3 runs to 16 residues. This CDR3 reads CASSPGTSGSTETQYF. The CDR3 DNA reads as TGTGCCAGCAGCCCCGGGACTAGCGGGAGTACAGAGACCCAGTACTTC. The full variable domain, with the rest looked up from reference TRBV7-9 and TRBJ2-5, is DTGVSQNPRHKITKRGQNVTFRCDPISEHNRLYWYRQTLGQGPEFLTYFQNEAQLEKSRLLSDRFSAERPKGSFSTLEIQRTEQGDSAMYLCASSPGTSGSTETQYFGPGTRLLVL.

This clone came up a few times. The genes are TRBV4-1 and TRBJ2-3; D is perhaps TRBD1 (5 bases). CDR3 size: 15 residues. Germline-derived CDR1 and CDR2 are MGHRA and YSYEKL. Between the trimmed V and J ends, which lost 0 bases and 0 bases, there was a span of 7 bases. The DNA for the CDR3 is TGCGCCAGCAGCCAAGAGGCAGGGAGCACAGATACGCAGTATTTT. It codes for CASSQEAGSTDTQYF.

Only a few counts were recorded for this clone. The rearrangement uses TRBV9 and TRBJ1-4; possible D gene TRBD1, 5 bases. Germline-derived CDR1 and CDR2 are SGDLS and YYNGEE. With 0 bases removed from V and 7 bases from J, the gap between germline ends came to 13 bases. This CDR3 region has 15 residues. CDR3 sequence: CASSVEEGGTEKLFF. The CDR3 region has the DNA TGTGCCAGCAGCGTAGAAGAGGGAGGGACTGAAAAACTGTTTTTT. The full variable domain, with the rest looked up from reference TRBV9 and TRBJ1-4, is DSGVTQTPKHLITATGQRVTLRCSPRSGDLSVYWYQQSLDQGLQFLIQYYNGEERAKGNILERFSAQQFPDLHSELNLSSLELGDSALYFCASSVEEGGTEKLFFGSGTQLSVL.

This clone was seen a few times. The chain has TRBV7-2 and TRBJ2-1, with TRBD2 matching over 10 bases. This CDR3 region has 15 residues. Per germline, CDR1 SGHTA and CDR2 FQGNSA. V was pared by 6 bases and J by 1 base, with 3 bases of the junction left unmatched. The CDR3 bases are TGTGCCAGCAGAGCGGGAGGGTTATCCTACAATGAGCAGTTCTTC. Its protein is CASRAGGLSYNEQFF.

The chain joins TRBV5-8 to TRBJ2-7; no definite D call. The V gene lost 4 bases and the J gene lost 5 bases, with 7 bases spanning the gap. The CDR3 length is 11 residues. Germline V gene sequence: CDR1 SGHTS, CDR2 YDEGEE. CDR3 region: CASSPRHEQYF. The CDR3, as DNA: TGTGCCAGCAGCCCTCGTCACGAGCAGTACTTC.

A few counts support this clone. The V and J genes are TRBV30 and TRBJ2-7, with 8 bases matching TRBD2. The ends lost 1 base at V and 0 bases at J; junction bases unmatched: 5. Germline assignment: CDR1 GTSNPN and CDR2 SVGIG (reference sequence). The CDR3 runs to 15 residues. CDR3 loop: CAWSGRAGGSYEQYF. CDR3 DNA: TGTGCCTGGAGTGGGAGGGCGGGGGGCTCCTACGAGCAGTACTTC. Full variable domain (outside the CDR3, taken from reference TRBV30 and TRBJ2-7): SQTIHQWPATLVQPVGSPLSLECTVEGTSNPNLYWYRQAAGRGLQLLFYSVGIGQISSEVPQNLSASRPQDRQFILSSKKLLLSDSGFYLCAWSGRAGGSYEQYFGPGTRLTVT.

The V gene is TRBV7-9, the J gene TRBJ2-3, with D tentatively TRBD2 (6 bases). The CDR3 runs 14 residues. Trimming took 5 bases from V and 14 from J, leaving 23 bases between them. Germline values: CDR1 SEHNR, CDR2 FQNEAQ (reference sequence). In DNA form, the CDR3 reads TGTGCCAGCAGCCGCGGGAACCACACTACAAGGTGGTATTTT. This sequence encodes CASSRGNHTTRWYF.

There are a few counts of this clone. This chain connects TRBV14 to TRBJ1-2; a weak D match, TRBD1 (6 bases). V was cut by 1 base and J by 3 bases, with 15 bases left in between. CDR3 size: 16 residues. CDR1 and CDR2 from the germline V gene are SGHDN and FVKESK. CDR3 loop: CASSQGQSQGHYGYTF. The CDR3 DNA is TGTGCCAGCAGCCAAGGACAGTCCCAGGGGCACTATGGCTACACCTTC.

This clone was seen a handful of times. This chain connects TRBV5-1 to TRBJ2-5; TRBD2 agrees at 15 bases. From germline, CDR1 is SGHRS and CDR2 YFSETQ. The CDR3 loop spans 16 amino acids. The ends lost 4 bases at V and 2 bases at J; junction bases unmatched: 3. CDR3 DNA: TGCGCCAGCAGCCCGGGACTAGCGGGAGGACAAGAGACCCAGTACTTC. This translates into CASSPGLAGGQETQYF.

The chain carries TRBV19 and TRBJ1-5; D possibly corresponds to TRBD1 (5 bases). Germline assignment: CDR1 LNHDA and CDR2 SQIVND (reference sequence). Trimming removed 5 bases from V and 8 bases from J, with 13 bases in between. This CDR3 region has 13 residues. This chain's CDR3 is CASSQGALEPQHF. CDR3 coding DNA: TGTGCCAGTAGTCAGGGCGCCCTAGAGCCCCAGCATTTT.

This clone was detected only a few times. The chain combines TRBV5-1 with TRBJ1-6, with a possible D match to TRBD1 (5 bases). Germline CDR1 SGHRS, CDR2 YFSETQ. V shed 0 bases and J shed 10 bases, with 20 bases lying between them. The CDR3 runs 17 residues. CDR3 sequence: CASSLELGGAGISPLHF. The CDR3 DNA reads TGCGCCAGCAGCTTGGAGTTAGGAGGGGCAGGGATCTCACCCCTCCACTTT. The variable domain in full, with the rest retrieved from reference TRBV5-1 and TRBJ1-6, is KAGVTQTPRYLIKTRGQQVTLSCSPISGHRSVSWYQQTPGQGLQFLFEYFSETQRNKGNFPGRFSGRQFSNSRSEMNVSTLELGDSALYLCASSLELGGAGISPLHFGNGTRLTVT.

V usage is TRBV9 and J usage is TRBJ2-1, with TRBD2 matching 7 bases. The CDR3 runs to 15 residues. From germline, CDR1 is SGDLS and CDR2 YYNGEE. V dropped 4 bases and J dropped 3; count of bases not matched to a gene: 7. The CDR3 bases are TGTGCCAGCAGCTCCTCTGGCGGGAGCTACAATGAGCAGTTCTTC. This gives the protein CASSSSGGSYNEQFF.

V gene TRBV4-2 combines with J gene TRBJ2-3; TRBD2 matches at 9 bases. Germline CDR1 and CDR2: LGHNA and YNFKEQ. Germline trimming cut 2 bases from V and 1 base from J; bases unmatched to any gene: 7. The CDR3 has 17 residues. The CDR3 loop reads CASSQSSASGGTDTQYF. The CDR3 region has the DNA TGTGCCAGCAGCCAATCGAGCGCTAGCGGGGGCACAGATACGCAGTATTTT.

The V and J genes are TRBV30 and TRBJ2-1; TRBD2 agrees at 15 bases. The V gene end was trimmed by 3 bases and the J gene end by 4 bases; junction bases not matched to a gene: 16. There are 20 residues in the CDR3. The germline V gene has CDR1 GTSNPN and CDR2 SVGIG (reference sequence). CDR3 DNA sequence: TGTGCCTGGAGATTCGTTAGGACTAGCGGGAGGGCCAATATTTACAATGAGCAGTTCTTC. Amino acids: CAWRFVRTSGRANIYNEQFF. Full variable domain (rest looked up from reference TRBV30 and TRBJ2-1): SQTIHQWPATLVQPVGSPLSLECTVEGTSNPNLYWYRQAAGRGLQLLFYSVGIGQISSEVPQNLSASRPQDRQFILSSKKLLLSDSGFYLCAWRFVRTSGRANIYNEQFFGPGTRLTVL.